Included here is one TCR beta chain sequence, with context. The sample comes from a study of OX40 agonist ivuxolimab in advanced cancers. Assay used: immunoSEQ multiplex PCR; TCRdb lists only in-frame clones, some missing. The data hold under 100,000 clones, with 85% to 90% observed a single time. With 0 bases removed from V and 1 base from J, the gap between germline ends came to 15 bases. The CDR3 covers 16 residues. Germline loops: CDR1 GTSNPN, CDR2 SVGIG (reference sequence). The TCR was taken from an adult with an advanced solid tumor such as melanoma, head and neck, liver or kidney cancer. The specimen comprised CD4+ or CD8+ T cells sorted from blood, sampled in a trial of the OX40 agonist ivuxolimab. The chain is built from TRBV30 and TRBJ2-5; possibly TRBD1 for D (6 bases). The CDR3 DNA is TGTGCCTGGAGTGTATCGGCCTCAGGGGTCCAAGAGACCCAGTACTTC. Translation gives CAWSVSASGVQETQYF.